This T cell receptor beta chain was profiled in a study of cytomegalovirus exposure and HLA in healthy donors. This CDR3 has 15 amino acids. V lost 3 bases and J 0 bases, leaving 12 bases between the germline ends. The germline CDR1 and CDR2 sequences are MNHNY and SVGAGI (reference sequence). PCR primers comprised 60 Vbeta and 13 Jbeta primers. TCRdb's table, derived via immunoSEQ multiplex PCR, lists solely in-frame clones and lacks some. Here the sample table reports 130,000 or so clones. Findings of the study overall: Most TCR sequences were rare, but some public TCRs occurred in many donors.

As for this clone: Its antigen is as yet unknown.

The sequencing input was PBMCs. This sequence joins TRBV6-6 and TRBJ2-7; D is undetermined. The origin of this receptor is a woman in her 40s in good health and CMV-seropositive. DNA for the CDR3: TGTGCCAGCAGTTATGAGCCAGCTAGCTCCTACGAGCAGTACTTC. This gives the protein CASSYEPASSYEQYF.